These 3 T cell receptor beta chains originate from one sample sequenced in a study of T-cell memory formation after mild COVID-19. TCRdb ran MiXCR on the 5' RACE reads and lists one entry per CDR3 protein. The table shows a few hundred thousand distinct CDR3 sequences, with more than 15% occurring only once. Sequencing used PBMCs or a T cell subset sorted from them (not recorded which). These TCRs come from a man aged 18 to 30 who had mild COVID-19 (a few samples of this study predate the infection). Cell type and time point are not known.

J is TRBJ1-1 and V is TRBV5-1, with TRBD1 identical over 7 bases. The CDR3 sequence is 15 residues long. V lost 1 base and J lost 1; bases outside the gene matches: 4. CDR1 is SGHRS, CDR2 YFSETQ, per germline. The CDR3 reads CASSLFAGGNTEAFF. The CDR3 DNA follows: TGCGCCAGCAGCTTGTTTGCAGGGGGGAACACTGAAGCTTTCTTT.

V is TRBV10-3 and J is TRBJ2-2; D call uncertain. Trimming stripped 4 bases from V and 1 base from J, with 7 bases between. The germline gives CDR1 ENHRY, CDR2 SYGVKD. This CDR3 is built from 14 residues. CDR3 nucleotide sequence: TGTGCCATCAGTGTGACGCAGAACACCGGGGAGCTGTTTTTT. It is translated as CAISVTQNTGELFF.

The chain has TRBV7-9 and TRBJ1-5; 7 bases are a match to TRBD1. The CDR3 loop spans 15 amino acids. Germline assignment: CDR1 SEHNR and CDR2 FQNEAQ (reference sequence). V dropped 6 bases and J dropped 5; count of bases not matched to a gene: 10. Written as DNA, the CDR3 is TGTGCCAGCAGTCAAGACAGGGAAGGGGATCAGCCCCAGCATTTT. It is translated as CASSQDREGDQPQHF.